This T cell receptor beta chain was profiled in a study of control samples from healthy donors and cancer patients. Sequencing used immunoSEQ multiplex PCR; TCRdb keeps in-frame clones, though not all of them. The table lists fewer than 200,000 clones, about 90% of them singletons. The CDR3 consists of 13 residues. V was shortened by 0 bases and J by 6 bases, with 10 bases between the two germline ends. Germline CDR1 is SGDLS and CDR2 is YYNGEE. The sequence came from a man between 25 and 39 years old in good health. The sample was blood. The V gene is TRBV9, the J gene TRBJ2-7; no clear D. Here the CDR3 DNA reads TGTGCCAGCAGCGTAGGCCCCCCGGCCGAGCAGTACTTC. Protein sequence: CASSVGPPAEQYF. The full variable domain, its missing parts supplied by reference TRBV9 and TRBJ2-7, is DSGVTQTPKHLITATGQRVTLRCSPRSGDLSVYWYQQSLDQGLQFLIQYYNGEERAKGNILERFSAQQFPDLHSELNLSSLELGDSALYFCASSVGPPAEQYFGPGTRLTVT.